The clone carrying this TCR beta chain showed up just a few times. PCR was performed a second time for 7 to 11 cycles using a sample-barcoded 5' primer and a J-beta primer mix. TCRdb re-analysed the 5' RACE reads in MiXCR, keeping a single row per CDR3 protein. The sample contains about 560,000 distinct CDR3 sequences, roughly a quarter of which appear only once. This entry belongs to a study of blood T cells in healthy people across ages. These sequences were also reported in another study, on T cells of mothers and their children. That investigation notes: The donor cohort consisted of a few healthy Caucasian mothers and their six children. Thymic selection molds TCR recombination output in a comparable way in related and unrelated pairs.

Sequencing input: blood. The TCR was taken from a boy younger than 10 in good health.

The CDR3 DNA reads TGCAGTGCTAGAAAGAGCGGGGTCTACGAGCAGTACTTC. It translates to CSARKSGVYEQYF. The chain has TRBV20-1 and TRBJ2-7; TRBD2 matches at 7 bases. CDR1 and CDR2 from the germline V gene are DFQATT and SNEGSKA (reference sequence). This CDR3 contains 13 residues. Trimming cost V 2 bases and J 3 bases; bases outside gene matches: 4.